This T cell receptor beta chain originates from a study of tumor-infiltrating lymphocytes in localized non-small cell lung cancer. As for the study in general: Patients included smokers and never-smokers with various histologies, some sampled after neoadjuvant chemotherapy. From each patient, both tumor and uninvolved lung, non-adjacent to tumor, were sampled.

Repertoires were generated with immunoSEQ multiplex PCR, while TCRdb's copy carries only in-frame clones and drops some. The sample lists 5,500 to 7,500 clones, around 66% occurring once. Remarks on this clone: The antigen remains unidentified.

V lost 1 base to trimming and J lost 1 base, with 8 bases between them. Germline CDR1 SGHTA, CDR2 FQGNSA. CDR3 length: 14 amino acids. Findings and limits, study-wide: IM1 and IM2 tumors showed no difference in T-cell fraction. Each assay used a separate piece of the same tissue.

The genes are TRBV7-2 and TRBJ2-7; D not certain. Sequencing was done on a sample of uninvolved lung tissue not adjacent to the tumor. The receptor's source is a human donor with non-small cell lung cancer. The CDR3 bases are TGTGCCAGCAGCTTAGATGGACGGTCCTACGAGCAGTACTTC. It translates to CASSLDGRSYEQYF.